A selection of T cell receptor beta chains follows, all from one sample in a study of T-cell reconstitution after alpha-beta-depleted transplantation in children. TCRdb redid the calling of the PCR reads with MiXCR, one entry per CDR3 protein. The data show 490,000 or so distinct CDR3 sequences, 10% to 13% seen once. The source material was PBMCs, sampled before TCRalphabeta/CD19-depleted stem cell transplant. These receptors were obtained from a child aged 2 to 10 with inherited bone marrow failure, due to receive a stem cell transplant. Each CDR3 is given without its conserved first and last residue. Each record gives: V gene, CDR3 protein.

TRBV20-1,SAQREGSYNEQF
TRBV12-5,ASGLRTSGRTDTQY
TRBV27,ASTPSQGTNKYGYT
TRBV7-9,ASSLSLLAAQDEQY
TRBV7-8,ASSARTGRREGKNNEQF
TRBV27,ASSTGSTEAF
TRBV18,ASSPPSGRETQY
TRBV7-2,ASSPPGRTQETQY
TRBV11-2,ASSLGEGGAFYGYT
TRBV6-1,ASRTPGVGEQY
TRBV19,ASTVGSGDQPQH
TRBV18,ASSPWTGGTYNEQF
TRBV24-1,ATSDLQGSGELF
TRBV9,ASSQTDSYIYEQY
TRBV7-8,ASSPQASNQPQH
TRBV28,ASNQRGTGQF
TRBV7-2,ASSSLAGATTYEQY
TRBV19,ASGQPGWDNEQF
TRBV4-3,ASSQVRGGQPQH
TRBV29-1,SVEDTGGNSYEQY
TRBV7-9,ASTKDRGEQY
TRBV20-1,SAGRGQSNQPQH
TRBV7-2,ASSSLPGQGYEQY
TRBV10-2,ASSEGSEQF
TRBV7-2,ASSLTVYRQETQY
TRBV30,AWSVGRGPGNYNEQF
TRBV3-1,ASSHPGGVNTEAF
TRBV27,SSTSGRGNEKLF
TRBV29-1,SVWGTSGTEQY
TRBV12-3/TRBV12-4,ASSLGGRIGNEQF
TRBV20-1,SARHQWRGTDTQY
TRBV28,ASRFPGGGTGELF
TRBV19,ASGRLAGGTYNEQF
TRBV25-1,ASTGQGRSEAF
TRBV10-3,AISGGGGGSYEQY
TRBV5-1,ASSWEGLSGNTIY
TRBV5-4,ASSFLAGGPHEQF
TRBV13,ASSSTRGNQPQH
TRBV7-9,ASSLGVSGNSDEQF
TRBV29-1,SVEVLLTGRAVGETQY
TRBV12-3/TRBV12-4,ASSAERVYVYEQY
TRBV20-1,SAAMTVTTEAF
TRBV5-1,ASSLSGRSSYNEQF
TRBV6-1,ASAGGLAKNIQY
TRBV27,ASSFRDPSGELF
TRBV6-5,ASSYSTFQETQY
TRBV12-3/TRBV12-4,ASSSLAGDYNEQF
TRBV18,ASSGTGTKKTQY
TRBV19,ASSSQGGIPNEQF
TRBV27,ASSFSGRLYNEQF
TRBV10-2,ASSDSRITNSNEQF
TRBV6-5,ASSYSEGHTEAF
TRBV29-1,SVGAGVVTDTQY
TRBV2,ASSGMYSNQPQH
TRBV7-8,ASSFGPPYEQY
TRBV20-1,SARDRRGSGTSGLAYEQY